This T cell receptor beta chain was captured in a study of blood T cell repertoires in COVID-19. Study-wide context: Sample material is recorded as cDNA or gDNA derived from T cells, B-cell-depleted T cells, or PBMCs.

Germline CDR1 MNHEY, CDR2 SMNVEV (reference sequence). V was clipped by 3 bases and J by 5 bases, with 8 bases between them. This CDR3 region has 14 residues. Clones were read by immunoSEQ multiplex PCR, and TCRdb kept only the in-frame ones, dropping some. The sample consists of roughly 77,000 clones, less than 80% of them appearing once. This receptor was obtained from a man aged 60 to 69 with active or convalescent COVID-19. V is TRBV27 and J is TRBJ1-6; possible D gene TRBD1, 6 bases. Specimen: peripheral blood. The CDR3 region is CASSFGQNNSPLHF. CDR3 coding DNA: TGTGCCAGCAGTTTTGGACAGAATAATTCACCCCTCCACTTT.